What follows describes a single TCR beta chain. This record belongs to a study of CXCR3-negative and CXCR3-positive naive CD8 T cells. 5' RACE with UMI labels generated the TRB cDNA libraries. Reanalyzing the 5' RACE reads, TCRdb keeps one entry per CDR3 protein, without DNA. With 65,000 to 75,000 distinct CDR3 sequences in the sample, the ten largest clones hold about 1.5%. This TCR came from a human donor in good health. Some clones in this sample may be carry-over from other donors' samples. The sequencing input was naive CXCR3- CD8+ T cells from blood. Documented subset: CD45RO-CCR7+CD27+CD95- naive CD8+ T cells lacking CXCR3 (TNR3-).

Here the CDR3 reads CASSKGGEGRTDTQYF. This chain links TRBV21-1 with TRBJ2-3; TCRdb's D call of TRBD1 is untestable without DNA. TRBV21-1 is flagged as a pseudogene. CDR3 size: 16 residues.